This entry describes one T cell receptor beta chain. Which antigen it targets is not known. No qualities accompany the bases; no much larger clone lies one base away. The data originate from a study of T cell responses to AZD1222 COVID-19 vaccine (dated by TCRdb to about 2021). Background on the whole study: A total of about 240 trial participants underwent TCR sequencing, of whom 207 received two doses of AZD1222 and about 25 received two doses of the MenACWY control vaccine. Trial participants were enrolled by age into 18-55, 56-69 and 70-plus year subgroups, with approximately 150, 30 and 60 TCR-sequenced participants respectively.

V is clipped by 6 bases and J by 1 base, and the sequence between their germline boundaries is 9 bases long. CDR1 LNHDA and CDR2 SQIVND were looked up in the germline V gene (reference sequence). The CDR3 measures 13 amino acids from cysteine to phenylalanine. CDR3 DNA only is kept here, 39 bases in frame from base 1. The CDR3 regions of human TCRbeta chains were analyzed by immunosequencing. As for the authors' bioinformatics: TCRs in the repertoires were matched against a reference library of SARS-CoV-2-specific TCRs that had been generated with the MIRA antigen-specificity platform. Breadth was defined as the fraction of unique TCRs that were SARS-CoV-2-associated. Depth was defined as the fraction of total T cells that were SARS-CoV-2-associated. Using the MIRA data, every spike-specific TCR was mapped to the spike region that the TCR reacted to and assigned to either a CD4 or a CD8 class. Log10-transformed breadth and depth values were compared by one-way ANOVA with Sidak's multiple comparisons tests. The table was pulled from immuneACCESS by TCRdb, which kept in-frame rearrangements only. Such tables lose some clones; where checked, under half of the loss comes from unresolved V genes, and the rest has no known cause. That table gives V, J and clone size, and the DNA gave D and trimming. The sample yields 90,000 to 120,000 clones; roughly 85% were counted once. Under 3% of the sample belongs to the ten largest clones.

On the study overall, not on this receptor specifically: Only five to seven AZD1222 recipients were SARS-CoV-2 seropositive at baseline, limiting conclusions about previously exposed vaccinees. Reportedly, close to half of the unique spike-specific TCRs recognized epitopes lying outside the regions that are mutated in the B.1.351 and B.1.1.7 variants. In the small 56-69-year group, the increase in depth fell short of significance, most likely because of low power. Because no day 14 peak-response samples were available, the repertoires could be characterized only after the peak T cell response. Vaccine-associated CD4 TCRs spanned the whole spike protein, with dominant responses in regions 160-218 and 743-854. A significant rise in spike-specific TCR breadth and depth was observed after two AZD1222 doses relative to day 0 and relative to MenACWY recipients. Most participants were white British and females outnumbered males, and the authors suggested that clonal diversity may have been underestimated.

What the time point label conveys for this sample: about 28 days (+/-7) after the second vaccine dose. Because spike-specific TCR depth and breadth did not differ between the two schedules, AZD1222 recipients who got a second dose at roughly 4 weeks were pooled with those who got a second dose at roughly 12 weeks. Samples from vaccinated people were obtained from the UK trials COV001 and COV002, which included a single-blind randomized controlled phase 2/3 trial of AZD1222 (ChAdOx1 nCoV-19) in healthy adults. For TCRbeta chain sequencing, PBMC samples from trial participants were taken at day 0 and at day 28 after the second dose.

The specimen was peripheral blood, collected 28 days after the second AZD1222 dose. The clonotype was recovered from an adult who received the AZD1222 COVID-19 vaccine. Recombination joined TRBV19 with TRBJ1-1, with no confident D gene call. In nucleotide form, the sequence is TGTGCCAGTAGCATGTATCAGAACACTGAAGCTTTCTTT. This gives the protein CASSMYQNTEAFF.